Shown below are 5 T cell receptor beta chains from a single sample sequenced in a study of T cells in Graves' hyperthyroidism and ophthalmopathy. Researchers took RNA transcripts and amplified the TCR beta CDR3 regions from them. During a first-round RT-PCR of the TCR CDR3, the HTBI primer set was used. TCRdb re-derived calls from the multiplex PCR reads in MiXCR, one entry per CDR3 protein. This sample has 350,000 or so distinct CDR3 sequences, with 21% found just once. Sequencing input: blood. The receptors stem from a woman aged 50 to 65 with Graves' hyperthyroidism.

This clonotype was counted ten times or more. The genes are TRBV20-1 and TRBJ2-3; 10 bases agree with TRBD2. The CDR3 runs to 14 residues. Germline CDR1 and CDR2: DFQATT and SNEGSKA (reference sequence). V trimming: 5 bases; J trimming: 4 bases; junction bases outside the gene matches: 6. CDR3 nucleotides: TGCAGTGCTTATAAGCGGGAGGGTTCAGATACGCAGTATTTT. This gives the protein CSAYKREGSDTQYF.

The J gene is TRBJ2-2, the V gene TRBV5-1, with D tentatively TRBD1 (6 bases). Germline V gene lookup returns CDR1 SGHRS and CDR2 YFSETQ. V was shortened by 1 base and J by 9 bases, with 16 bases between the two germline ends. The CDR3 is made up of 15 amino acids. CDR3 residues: CASSLKGQGPRELFF. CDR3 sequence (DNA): TGCGCCAGCAGCTTGAAGGGCCAGGGGCCTCGGGAGCTGTTTTTT.

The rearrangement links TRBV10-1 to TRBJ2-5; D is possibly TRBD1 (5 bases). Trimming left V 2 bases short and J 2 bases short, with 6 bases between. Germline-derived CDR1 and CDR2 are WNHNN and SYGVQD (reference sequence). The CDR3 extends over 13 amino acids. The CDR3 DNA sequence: TGCGCCAGCAGTGAGGCAGGGCAAGAGACCCAGTACTTC. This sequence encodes CASSEAGQETQYF.

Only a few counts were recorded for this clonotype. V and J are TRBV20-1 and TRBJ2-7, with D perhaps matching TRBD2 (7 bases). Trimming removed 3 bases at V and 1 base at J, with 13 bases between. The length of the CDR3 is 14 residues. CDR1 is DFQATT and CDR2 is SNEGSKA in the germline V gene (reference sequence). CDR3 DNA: TGCAGTGCTAGGGGTAGGGGGGGTTCCTACGAGCAGTACTTC. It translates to CSARGRGGSYEQYF.

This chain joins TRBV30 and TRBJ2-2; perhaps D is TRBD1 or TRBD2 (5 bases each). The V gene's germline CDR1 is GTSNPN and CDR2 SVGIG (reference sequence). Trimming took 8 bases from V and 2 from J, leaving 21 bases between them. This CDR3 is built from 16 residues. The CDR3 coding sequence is TGTGCCCCAATCGGCTCCGGGGCTTCAAACACCGGGGAGCTGTTTTTT. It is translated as CAPIGSGASNTGELFF.